The next 13 T cell receptor beta chains were all read from a single sample in a study of cytomegalovirus exposure and HLA in healthy donors. The PCR had 60 Vbeta and 13 Jbeta primers. Measured with immunoSEQ multiplex PCR; TCRdb has only the in-frame clones, and not every one. The table includes 100,000 or so clones, about three quarters detected once. The sequencing sample was made of PBMCs. Every receptor here comes from a woman in her 40s in good health and CMV-seropositive.

This clone was found a few times. The chain links TRBV4-3 to TRBJ2-3, with D possibly being TRBD2 (5 bases). The CDR3 has 14 residues. Germline V CDR1 and CDR2: LGHNA, YSLEER. Trimming stripped 0 bases from V and 3 bases from J, with 7 bases between. The CDR3 loop is CASSQDPGTDTQYF. CDR3 DNA sequence: TGCGCCAGCAGCCAAGATCCGGGAACAGATACGCAGTATTTT.

The chain combines TRBV28 with TRBJ1-5; 7 nucleotides match TRBD1. The CDR3 runs to 14 residues. J was trimmed by 11 bases and V by 3 bases; bases with no gene match: 10. Looked up from germline, CDR1 is MDHEN and CDR2 is SYDVKM. The CDR3 is CASSFQGGSLAQHF. The CDR3 DNA is TGTGCCAGCAGTTTCCAGGGGGGATCCTTGGCCCAGCATTTT.

This clone appeared a few times. The chain links TRBV6-4 to TRBJ2-3; TRBD2 agrees at 9 bases. V lost 2 bases and J lost 1; bases outside the gene matches: 4. The CDR3 covers 16 residues. Germline V gene lookup returns CDR1 MRHNA and CDR2 SNTAGT. The CDR3 reads CASSDRAGGGTDTQYF. CDR3 DNA sequence: TGTGCCAGCAGTGACCGGGCGGGAGGGGGCACAGATACGCAGTATTTT.

The chain couples TRBV10-3 to TRBJ2-1; 9 bases fit TRBD2. In germline, CDR1 is ENHRY, CDR2 SYGVKD. This CDR3 contains 13 residues. The J segment lost 8 bases and the V segment lost 6 bases, leaving 5 bases of the junction unmatched. The CDR3 protein is CAIRREGRDEQFF. The DNA of the CDR3 is TGTGCCATCAGGCGGGAGGGAAGGGATGAGCAGTTCTTC.

The genes are TRBV6-1 and TRBJ2-6; D is possibly TRBD1 (6 bases). Per the germline V gene, CDR1 is MNHNS and CDR2 is SASEGT. The ends were cut back, 3 bases at V and 0 bases at J, with 12 bases in the middle. The CDR3 is 17 residues long. The chain's CDR3 is CASSDSLGGSGANVLTF. The CDR3, as DNA: TGTGCCAGCAGTGACAGCCTAGGGGGCTCTGGGGCCAACGTCCTGACTTTC.

The DNA for the CDR3 is TGCGCCAGCAGCAATCCGGGAGGGCGAAATGAGCAGTTCTTC. Protein product: CASSNPGGRNEQFF. The rearrangement links TRBV5-1 to TRBJ2-1; 8 nucleotides align to TRBD2. Germline CDR1 is SGHRS and CDR2 is YFSETQ. Germline trimming cut 4 bases from V and 7 bases from J; bases unmatched to any gene: 7. This CDR3 has 14 amino acids.

This chain links TRBV28 with TRBJ2-1; 9 bases map to TRBD2. CDR3 size: 14 residues. Germline V gene data show CDR1 as MDHEN and CDR2 as SYDVKM. V gave up 4 bases and J gave up 7 bases; unmatched junction bases: 5. CDR3 protein: CASSWRLAENEQFF. CDR3 bases: TGTGCCAGCAGTTGGCGACTAGCGGAGAATGAGCAGTTCTTC.

The chain uses TRBV5-4 and TRBJ2-5; TRBD1 matches 10 bases. Per the germline V gene, CDR1 is SGHNT and CDR2 is YYREEE (reference sequence). The trim removed 4 bases at V and 4 bases at J, leaving 4 bases unmatched. This CDR3 is 14 amino acids long. As DNA, the CDR3 is TGTGCCAGCAGCCCGACAGGGGGCTTAGAGACCCAGTACTTC. It specifies CASSPTGGLETQYF.

V and J are TRBV12-5 and TRBJ1-1, with a weak D call TRBD1 (5 bases). The CDR3 runs 13 residues. Between the trimmed V and J ends, which lost 5 bases and 7 bases, there was a span of 14 bases. CDR1 and CDR2 from the germline V gene are LGHNT and FRNRAP. The DNA of the CDR3 is TGTGCTAGTGGTCTAGGACAAACCCTTGAAGCTTTCTTT. Translation: CASGLGQTLEAFF.

This clone was recorded a few times. This chain uses TRBV7-2 with TRBJ2-3, with 7 bases that match TRBD2. V gave up 1 base and J gave up 2 bases; unmatched junction bases: 6. The germline CDR1 and CDR2 sequences are SGHTA and FQGNSA. This CDR3 region has 16 residues. CDR3 sequence: CASSLGSGTSTDTQYF. Written as DNA, the CDR3 is TGTGCCAGCAGCTTAGGGAGCGGGACGTCCACAGATACGCAGTATTTT. Filled out from reference TRBV7-2 and TRBJ2-3, the complete variable domain reads GAGVSQSPSNKVTEKGKDVELRCDPISGHTALYWYRQSLGQGLEFLIYFQGNSAPDKSGLPSDRFSAERTGGSVSTLTIQRTQQEDSAVYLCASSLGSGTSTDTQYFGPGTRLTVL.

The count of this clone is one. The chain combines TRBV30 with TRBJ2-6; maybe TRBD2 (7 bases). Trimming took off 3 bases at V and 4 bases at J, with 25 bases between the two ends. This CDR3 has 19 residues. Germline loops: CDR1 GTSNPN, CDR2 SVGIG (reference sequence). The CDR3 region is CAWRKGEGPKAGGANVLTF. For the CDR3, the DNA is TGTGCCTGGAGAAAGGGGGAGGGCCCGAAGGCAGGAGGGGCCAACGTCCTGACTTTC.

This clone was recorded a few times. The chain recombines TRBV5-1 with TRBJ1-3, with 11 nucleotides matching TRBD1. The CDR3 runs to 15 residues. The germline V gene encodes CDR1 SGHRS and CDR2 YFSETQ. The V gene end was trimmed by 5 bases and the J gene end by 3 bases; junction bases not matched to a gene: 4. The CDR3 nucleotides are TGCGCCAGCAGGGACAGGGGGCTTGGTGGAAACACCATATATTTT. It is translated as CASRDRGLGGNTIYF.

The chain links TRBV6-5 to TRBJ2-3, with 8 bases lining up with TRBD2. Per germline, CDR1 MNHEY and CDR2 SVGAGI. J was trimmed by 4 bases and V by 7 bases; bases with no gene match: 7. The CDR3 has 14 amino acids. DNA of the CDR3: TGTGCCAGCAAGGATAGCGGGATTCCAGATACGCAGTATTTT. Residues: CASKDSGIPDTQYF.